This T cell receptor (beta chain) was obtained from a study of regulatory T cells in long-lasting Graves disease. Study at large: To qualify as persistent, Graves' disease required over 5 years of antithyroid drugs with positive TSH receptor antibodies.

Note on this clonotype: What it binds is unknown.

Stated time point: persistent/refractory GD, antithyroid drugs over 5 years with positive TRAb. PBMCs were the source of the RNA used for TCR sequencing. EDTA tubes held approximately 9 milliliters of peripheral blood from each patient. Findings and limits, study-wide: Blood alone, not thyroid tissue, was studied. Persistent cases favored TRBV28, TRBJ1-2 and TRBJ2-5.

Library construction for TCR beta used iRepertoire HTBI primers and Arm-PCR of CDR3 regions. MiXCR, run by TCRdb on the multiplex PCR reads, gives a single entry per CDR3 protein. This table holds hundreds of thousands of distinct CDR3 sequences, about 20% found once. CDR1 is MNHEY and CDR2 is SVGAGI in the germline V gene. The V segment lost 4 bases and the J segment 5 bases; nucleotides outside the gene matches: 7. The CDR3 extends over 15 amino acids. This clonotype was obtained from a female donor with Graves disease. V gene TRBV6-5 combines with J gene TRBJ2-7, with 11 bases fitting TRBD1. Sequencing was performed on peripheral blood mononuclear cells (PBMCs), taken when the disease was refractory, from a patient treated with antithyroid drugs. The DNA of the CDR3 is TGTGCCAGCAGTTCCGGGACAGGGGGACTGAACGAGCAGTACTTC. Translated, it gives CASSSGTGGLNEQYF.